This entry describes one T cell receptor beta chain. Antigen unknown. The sample belongs to a study of T cell repertoires in cytomegalovirus infection. Study information: Evidence of both CMV infection and a matching HLA type came from public TCR beta signatures. General observations from the study: Public TCR beta family frequency separated CMV-and-HLA carriers, including in an independent cohort.

TCRdb re-derived calls from the reads in MiXCR, one entry per CDR3 protein. Found here are around 180,000 distinct CDR3 sequences, 28% of them singletons; the top ten hold approximately 30%. The clonotype originates from a human donor in good health (CMV status not recorded). Some clones in this sample may be carry-over from other donors' samples. Sequencing was done on a sample of PBMCs.

The CDR3 region has the DNA TGTGCCAGCAGCGTAGCTCAGTGGGAAGATACGCAGTATTTT. Its translation: CASSVAQWEDTQYF. The gene calls are TRBV9 and TRBJ2-3, with D hard to call. CDR3 length equals 14 residues. CDR1 SGDLS and CDR2 YYNGEE come from the germline V gene. Trimming shortened V by 0 bases and J by 5 bases, and 10 bases separated the two germline ends.